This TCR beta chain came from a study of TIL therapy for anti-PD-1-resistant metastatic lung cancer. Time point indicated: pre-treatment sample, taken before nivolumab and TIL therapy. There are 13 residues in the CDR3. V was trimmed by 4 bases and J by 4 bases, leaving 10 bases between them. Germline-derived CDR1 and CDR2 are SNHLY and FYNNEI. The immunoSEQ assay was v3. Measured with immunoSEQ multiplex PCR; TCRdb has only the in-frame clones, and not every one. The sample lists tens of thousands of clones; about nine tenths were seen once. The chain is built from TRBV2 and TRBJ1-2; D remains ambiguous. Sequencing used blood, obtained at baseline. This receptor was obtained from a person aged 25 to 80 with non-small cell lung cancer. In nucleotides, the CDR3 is TGTGCCAGCAGTGTTGAGGGTCTCTATGGCTACACCTTC. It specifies CASSVEGLYGYTF.